Listed below are T cell receptor beta chains from one sample, sequenced in a study of a mutant IDH1 vaccine in newly diagnosed glioma. The protocol was immunoSEQ multiplex PCR, while the TCRdb copy is restricted to in-frame clones and leaves out a portion. The table lists over 55,000 clones, 82% of them singletons, with 2.5% to 3.5% in the top ten. These receptors lack a known antigen. The material sequenced was PBMCs, taken from a glioma patient whose treatment included an IDH1 peptide vaccine. All receptors come from a woman aged 18-29 years with glioma. Some clones in this sample may be carry-over from other donors' samples. Each CDR3 is given with its conserved first and last residue. Fields, in order: V gene, clone size, J gene, D gene, CDR3 protein, CDR3 DNA. D genes are given only for firm matches. Not all rows give a size; the values are once, few, many and, for expanded clones, a class.

TRBV14	-	TRBJ1-1	-	CASSQGRAMNTEAFF	TGTGCCAGCAGCCAGGGGAGGGCGATGAACACTGAAGCTTTCTTT
TRBV7-9	-	TRBJ2-1	TRBD2	CASSYGLALYNEQFF	TGTGCCAGCAGCTATGGACTAGCGCTATACAATGAGCAGTTCTTC
TRBV5-4	-	TRBJ2-3	TRBD1	CASSLGQGAAGKGINTQYF	TGTGCCAGCAGCCTGGGACAGGGGGCGGCGGGGAAGGGGATTAATACGCAGTATTTT
TRBV6-6	-	TRBJ1-5	-	CASSYQGGNQPQHF	TGTGCCAGCAGTTATCAGGGCGGGAATCAGCCCCAGCATTTT
TRBV15	few	TRBJ1-4	-	CATSRDRSQGEKLFF	TGTGCCACCAGCAGAGATCGGTCACAAGGTGAAAAACTGTTTTTT
TRBV27	-	TRBJ2-1	-	CASSSPSRSRGNEQFF	TGTGCCAGCAGTTCACCCTCCCGGTCCCGGGGGAATGAGCAGTTCTTC
TRBV7-2	-	TRBJ1-4	-	CASSLGPLKNEKLFF	TGTGCCAGCAGCTTAGGGCCTCTAAAAAATGAAAAACTGTTTTTT
TRBV6-1	-	TRBJ2-1	-	CASSEHSPTRNEQFF	TGTGCCAGCAGTGAACACAGCCCAACCCGCAATGAGCAGTTCTTC
TRBV5-6	few	TRBJ1-2	-	CASSSGAAAGGYTF	TGTGCCAGCAGCTCCGGGGCAGCCGCGGGGGGCTACACCTTC
TRBV19	-	TRBJ2-6	-	CASSRTRFEANVLTF	TGTGCCAGTAGTAGAACTCGATTCGAGGCCAACGTCCTGACTTTC
TRBV7-9	-	TRBJ2-7	-	CASSFTGPAYEQYF	TGTGCCAGCAGCTTTACAGGGCCCGCCTACGAGCAGTACTTC
TRBV5-1	-	TRBJ2-1	TRBD2	CASTPQLAGDNEQFF	TGCGCCAGCACTCCCCAACTAGCGGGGGACAATGAGCAGTTCTTC
TRBV5-1	-	TRBJ1-1	-	CASSPGVGVLDTEAFF	TGCGCCAGCAGCCCGGGAGTGGGCGTGTTGGACACTGAAGCTTTCTTT
TRBV5-1	-	TRBJ2-2	-	CASSFSESELFF	TGCGCCAGCAGCTTCAGTGAGAGTGAGCTGTTTTTT
TRBV5-5	-	TRBJ1-1	-	CASSPVQGKNTEAFF	TGTGCCAGCAGCCCGGTACAGGGAAAGAACACTGAAGCTTTCTTT
TRBV6-1	-	TRBJ1-4	TRBD1	CASRAQGAREKLFF	TGTGCCAGCAGAGCACAGGGGGCACGGGAAAAACTGTTTTTT
TRBV7-2	-	TRBJ2-7	TRBD2	CASSSGLAGEYEQYF	TGTGCCAGCAGCTCAGGACTAGCGGGGGAATACGAGCAGTACTTC
TRBV5-4	-	TRBJ2-4	-	CASSLEGGLAKNIQYF	TGTGCCAGCAGCTTGGAGGGAGGTCTAGCCAAAAACATTCAGTACTTC
TRBV11-3	-	TRBJ1-1	-	CASSLVVGAQGTEAFF	TGTGCCAGCAGCTTAGTTGTAGGGGCGCAGGGCACTGAAGCTTTCTTT
TRBV5-4	-	TRBJ1-2	-	CASSTDGDYGYTF	TGTGCCAGCAGCACGGACGGAGACTATGGCTACACCTTC
TRBV13	-	TRBJ2-7	-	CASSSRVGHEQYF	TGTGCCAGCAGCTCCAGGGTTGGGCACGAGCAGTACTTC
TRBV25-1	-	TRBJ2-7	-	CASSPPSEGYYEQYF	TGTGCCAGCAGTCCCCCTTCGGAGGGGTACTACGAGCAGTACTTC
TRBV15	-	TRBJ1-4	-	CATSGDRRKEKLFF	TGTGCCACCAGCGGCGACAGACGAAAGGAAAAACTGTTTTTT
TRBV25-1	-	TRBJ2-6	-	CASSHPCGQSRANVLTF	TGTGCCAGCAGTCATCCATGTGGACAAAGTCGGGCCAACGTCCTGACTTTC
TRBV19	-	TRBJ2-5	TRBD1	CASSIHRQGRETQYF	TGTGCCAGTAGTATCCATCGACAGGGGCGAGAGACCCAGTACTTC
TRBV7-9	once	TRBJ1-1	-	CASSLGQGTVAFF	TGTGCCAGCAGCTTAGGGCAGGGGACGGTAGCTTTCTTT
TRBV2	-	TRBJ2-7	TRBD2	CASSDSGTYEQYF	TGTGCCAGCAGTGATAGCGGGACTTATGAGCAGTACTTC
TRBV6-1	-	TRBJ2-7	-	CASSVDGSFVGMF	TGTGCCAGCAGTGTTGACGGATCCTTCGTAGGTATGTTC
TRBV6-5	once	TRBJ2-1	TRBD2	CASRRGLAGNEQFF	TGTGCCAGCAGAAGGGGACTAGCGGGGAATGAGCAGTTCTTC
TRBV5-1	-	TRBJ2-7	-	CASSGSPSYEQYF	TGCGCCAGCAGCGGGAGCCCCTCCTACGAGCAGTACTTC
TRBV6-6	-	TRBJ2-1	-	CASSRTTSSYNEQFF	TGTGCCAGCAGCCGGACCACCAGCTCCTACAATGAGCAGTTCTTC
TRBV6-5	-	TRBJ2-7	-	CASADTAYEQYF	TGTGCCAGCGCGGACACCGCCTACGAGCAGTACTTC
TRBV25-1	-	TRBJ1-2	-	CASSESTGYNYGYTF	TGTGCCAGCAGTGAATCGACGGGGTATAACTATGGCTACACCTTC
TRBV6-5	-	TRBJ2-7	TRBD1	CASSPPGQLPEQYF	TGTGCCAGCAGCCCCCCGGGACAGCTCCCCGAGCAGTACTTC
TRBV13	-	TRBJ2-5	-	CASSLGQQETQYF	TGTGCCAGCAGCTTAGGGCAGCAAGAGACCCAGTACTTC
TRBV10-1	-	TRBJ2-7	TRBD1	CASGDQGQRIYEQYF	TGCGCCAGCGGCGATCAGGGACAGAGGATCTACGAGCAGTACTTC
TRBV6-1	-	TRBJ1-5	-	CASRGQRSGNQPQHF	TGTGCCAGCAGAGGACAGAGGAGCGGCAATCAGCCCCAGCATTTT
TRBV5-4	-	TRBJ2-7	-	CASSPRDRYEQYF	TGTGCCAGCAGCCCGAGGGACCGTTACGAGCAGTACTTC
TRBV6-5	-	TRBJ1-5	-	CASSYSSYSNQPQHF	TGTGCCAGCAGTTACTCAAGCTATAGCAATCAGCCCCAGCATTTT
TRBV7-2	-	TRBJ2-7	-	CASSHEGDEQYF	TGTGCCAGCAGCCATGAGGGGGACGAGCAGTACTTC
TRBV11-2	-	TRBJ2-5	TRBD2	CASSRRLAGGQETQYF	TGTGCCAGCAGCCGTCGACTAGCGGGAGGGCAAGAGACCCAGTACTTC
TRBV19	-	TRBJ2-1	TRBD2	CASSNLLAGVSYNEQFF	TGTGCCAGTAGTAACTTACTAGCGGGAGTATCCTACAATGAGCAGTTCTTC
TRBV5-4	-	TRBJ1-1	TRBD1	CASSSETGGIAEAFF	TGTGCCAGCAGCTCTGAGACAGGGGGAATCGCTGAAGCTTTCTTT
TRBV20-1	-	TRBJ2-5	TRBD2	CSASGGETQYF	TGCAGTGCTAGCGGGGGGGAGACCCAGTACTTC
TRBV19	-	TRBJ2-3	-	CASSIAGGELFADTQYF	TGTGCCAGTAGTATAGCCGGGGGCGAGCTCTTTGCAGATACGCAGTATTTT
TRBV6-1	-	TRBJ1-4	-	CASRPEPLGEKLFF	TGTGCCAGCAGGCCTGAACCACTGGGGGAAAAACTGTTTTTT
TRBV20-1	few	TRBJ1-1	TRBD1	CSARGTGEAFF	TGCAGTGCTAGGGGGACAGGTGAAGCTTTCTTT
TRBV4-1	-	TRBJ2-2	-	CASSQSLGSGGELFF	TGCGCCAGCAGCCAAAGCTTGGGGAGTGGCGGGGAGCTGTTTTTT
TRBV9	-	TRBJ2-3	-	CASSVGLRADTQYF	TGTGCCAGCAGCGTGGGACTGCGGGCAGATACGCAGTATTTT
TRBV6-6	once	TRBJ2-1	TRBD2	CASRRLAGEAGNEQFF	TGTGCCAGCAGAAGATTAGCGGGAGAGGCGGGGAATGAGCAGTTCTTC
TRBV29-1	-	TRBJ2-7	-	CSVEVQIHEQYF	TGCAGCGTTGAAGTGCAGATCCACGAGCAGTACTTC
TRBV27	-	TRBJ2-1	-	CASSLRAFSEQFF	TGTGCCAGCAGTTTAAGGGCTTTTAGCGAGCAGTTCTTC
TRBV4-2	-	TRBJ2-7	-	CASSQDPARDHEQYF	TGTGCCAGCAGCCAAGATCCGGCGCGGGACCACGAGCAGTACTTC
TRBV6-1	few	TRBJ1-1	-	CASSAIEGTEAFF	TGTGCCAGCAGCGCCATTGAAGGGACTGAAGCTTTCTTT